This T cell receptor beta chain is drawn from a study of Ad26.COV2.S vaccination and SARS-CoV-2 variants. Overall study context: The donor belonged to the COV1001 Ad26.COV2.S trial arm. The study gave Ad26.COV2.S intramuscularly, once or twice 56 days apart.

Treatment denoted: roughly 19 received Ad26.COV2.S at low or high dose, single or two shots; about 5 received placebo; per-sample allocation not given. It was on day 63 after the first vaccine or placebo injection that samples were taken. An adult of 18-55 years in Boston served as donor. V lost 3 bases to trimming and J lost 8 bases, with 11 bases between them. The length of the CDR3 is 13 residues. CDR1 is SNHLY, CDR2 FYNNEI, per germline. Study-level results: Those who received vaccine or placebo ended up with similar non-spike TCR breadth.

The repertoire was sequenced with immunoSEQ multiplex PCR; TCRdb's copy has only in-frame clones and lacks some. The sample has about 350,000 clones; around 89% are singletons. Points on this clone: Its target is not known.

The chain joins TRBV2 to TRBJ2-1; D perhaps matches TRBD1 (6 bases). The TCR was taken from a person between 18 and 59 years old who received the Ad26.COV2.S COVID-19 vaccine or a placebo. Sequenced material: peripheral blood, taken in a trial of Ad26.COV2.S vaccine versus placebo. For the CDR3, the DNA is TGTGCCAGCAGTGACCGCAGGGGATATGAGCAGTTCTTC. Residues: CASSDRRGYEQFF.